This T cell receptor beta chain is from a study of molecular identifiers for immune sequencing clone quantification. TCRdb called the PCR reads again in MiXCR, with one record for every CDR3 protein. Of just under 650,000 distinct CDR3 sequences in the sample, just under 20% were seen once. This clonotype showed up many times. Trimming took off 2 bases at V and 6 bases at J, with 10 bases between the two ends. The CDR3 has 14 amino acids. Germline CDR1 is SEHNR and CDR2 is FQNEAQ (reference sequence). Sequencing used naive CD8+ T cells from blood, with Jurkat cell RNA spiked in. The subset: FACS-sorted CD8+CD4-CCR7+CD45RA+ naive T cells. The sequence came from a human donor in good health. Some libraries in this study had Jurkat cell RNA spiked in. The chain combines TRBV7-9 with TRBJ1-4; no definite D call. The CDR3 DNA reads as TGTGCCAGCAGCTTATTAGAACCGGATGAAAAACTGTTTTTT. This gives the protein CASSLLEPDEKLFF.